The sequence of this T cell receptor beta chain was determined in a study of blood T cell repertoires in COVID-19. Across the study: The United States, Italy and Spain were the sources of the acute and convalescent COVID-19 samples.

V lost 8 bases to trimming and J lost 4 bases, with 18 bases between them. This CDR3 contains 15 residues. CDR1 is KGHSH and CDR2 is LQKENI in the germline V gene. Original processing methods: Scientists estimated how many nucleated cells there were by amplifying reference gene primers. Produced via immunoSEQ multiplex PCR; TCRdb's table is partial and in-frame only. The V and J calls and clone size are taken from that table; D and trimming were inferred from the DNA. Counted here are 200,000 to 300,000 clones, roughly 86% occurring once; the ten biggest clones make up around a tenth. This TCR came from a man aged 40-55 years who had recovered from COVID-19. The material sequenced was peripheral blood. The V call is TRBV18, the J call TRBJ2-1; D ambiguous. The CDR3 protein is CASPNMAYEYNEQFF. CDR3 bases: TGTGCCAGCCCAAACATGGCTTACGAATACAATGAGCAGTTCTTC.